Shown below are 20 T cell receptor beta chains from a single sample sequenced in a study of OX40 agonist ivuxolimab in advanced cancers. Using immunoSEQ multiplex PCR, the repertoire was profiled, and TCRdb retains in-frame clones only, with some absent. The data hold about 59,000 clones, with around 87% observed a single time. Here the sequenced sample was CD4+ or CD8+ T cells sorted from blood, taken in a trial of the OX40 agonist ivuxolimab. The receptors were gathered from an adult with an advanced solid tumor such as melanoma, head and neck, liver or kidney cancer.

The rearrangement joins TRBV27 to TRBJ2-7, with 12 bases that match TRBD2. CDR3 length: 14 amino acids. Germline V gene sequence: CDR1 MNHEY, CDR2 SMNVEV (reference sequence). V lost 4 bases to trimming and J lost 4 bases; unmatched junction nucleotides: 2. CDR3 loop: CASSSGLAGYEQYF. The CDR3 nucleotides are TGTGCCAGCAGTTCCGGACTAGCGGGGTACGAGCAGTACTTC.

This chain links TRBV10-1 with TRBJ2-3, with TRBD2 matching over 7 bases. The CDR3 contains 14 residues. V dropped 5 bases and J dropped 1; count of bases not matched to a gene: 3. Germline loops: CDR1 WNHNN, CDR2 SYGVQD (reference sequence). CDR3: CASSPTSGTDTQYF. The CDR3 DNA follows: TGCGCCAGCAGTCCAACTAGCGGCACAGATACGCAGTATTTT.

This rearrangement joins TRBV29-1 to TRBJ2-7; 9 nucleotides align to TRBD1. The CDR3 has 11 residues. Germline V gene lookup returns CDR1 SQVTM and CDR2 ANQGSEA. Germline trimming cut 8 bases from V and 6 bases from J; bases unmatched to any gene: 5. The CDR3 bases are TGCAGCACCCTGACAGGGGGCGAGCAGTACTTC. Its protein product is CSTLTGGEQYF.

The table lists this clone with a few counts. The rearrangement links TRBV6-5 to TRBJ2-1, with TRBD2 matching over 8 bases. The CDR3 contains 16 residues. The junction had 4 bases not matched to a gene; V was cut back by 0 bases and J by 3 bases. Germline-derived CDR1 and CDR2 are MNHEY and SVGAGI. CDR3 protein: CASSYSILADYNEQFF. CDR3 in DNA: TGTGCCAGCAGTTACTCGATACTAGCGGACTACAATGAGCAGTTCTTC.

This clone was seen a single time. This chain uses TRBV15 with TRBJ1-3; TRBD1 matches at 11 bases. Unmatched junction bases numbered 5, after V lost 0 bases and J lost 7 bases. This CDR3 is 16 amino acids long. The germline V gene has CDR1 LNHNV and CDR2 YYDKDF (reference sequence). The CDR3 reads CATSRDRGQGANTIYF. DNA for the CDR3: TGTGCCACCAGCAGAGATCGTGGACAGGGGGCCAACACCATATATTTT. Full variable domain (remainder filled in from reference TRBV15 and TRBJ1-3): DAMVIQNPRYQVTQFGKPVTLSCSQTLNHNVMYWYQQKSSQAPKLLFHYYDKDFNNEADTPDNFQSRRPNTSFCFLDIRSPGLGDTAMYLCATSRDRGQGANTIYFGEGSWLTVV.

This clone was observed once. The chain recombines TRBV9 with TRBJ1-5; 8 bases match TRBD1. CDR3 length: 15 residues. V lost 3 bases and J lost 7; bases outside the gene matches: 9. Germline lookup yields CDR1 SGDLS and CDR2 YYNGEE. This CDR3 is CASSGSGGRGQPQHF. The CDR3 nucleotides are TGTGCCAGCAGCGGCTCAGGGGGCAGGGGACAGCCCCAGCATTTT.

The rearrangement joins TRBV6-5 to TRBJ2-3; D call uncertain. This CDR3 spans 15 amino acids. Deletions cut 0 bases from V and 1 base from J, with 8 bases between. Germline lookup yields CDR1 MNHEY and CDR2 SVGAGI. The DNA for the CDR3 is TGTGCCAGCAGTTACTCTTACCGGGGCACAGATACGCAGTATTTT. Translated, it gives CASSYSYRGTDTQYF.

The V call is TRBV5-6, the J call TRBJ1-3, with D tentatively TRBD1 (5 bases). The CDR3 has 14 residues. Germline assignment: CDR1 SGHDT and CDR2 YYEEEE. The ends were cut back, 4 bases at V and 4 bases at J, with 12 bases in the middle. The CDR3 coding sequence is TGTGCCAGCAGCCTCAGGGATTCCGGAAACACCATATATTTT. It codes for CASSLRDSGNTIYF.

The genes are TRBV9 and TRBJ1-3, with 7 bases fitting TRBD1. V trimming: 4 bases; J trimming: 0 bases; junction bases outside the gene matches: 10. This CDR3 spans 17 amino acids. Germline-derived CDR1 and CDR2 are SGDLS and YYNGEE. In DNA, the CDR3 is TGTGCCAGCAGCCCGACAACAGGGGCGAGCTCTGGAAACACCATATATTTT. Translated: CASSPTTGASSGNTIYF.

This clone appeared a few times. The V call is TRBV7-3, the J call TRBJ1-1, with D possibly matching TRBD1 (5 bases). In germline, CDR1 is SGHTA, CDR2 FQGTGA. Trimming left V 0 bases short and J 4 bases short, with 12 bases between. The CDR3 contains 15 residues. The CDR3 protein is CASSLTPVGGTEAFF. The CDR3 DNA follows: TGTGCCAGCAGCTTAACTCCGGTGGGGGGCACTGAAGCTTTCTTT.

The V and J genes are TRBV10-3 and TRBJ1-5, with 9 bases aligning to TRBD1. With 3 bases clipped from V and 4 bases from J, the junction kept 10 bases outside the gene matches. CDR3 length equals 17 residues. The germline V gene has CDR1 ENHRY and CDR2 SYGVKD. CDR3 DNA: TGTGCCATCAGTGACTCCCTGGGGACAGGGCCGAATCAGCCCCAGCATTTT. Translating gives CAISDSLGTGPNQPQHF.

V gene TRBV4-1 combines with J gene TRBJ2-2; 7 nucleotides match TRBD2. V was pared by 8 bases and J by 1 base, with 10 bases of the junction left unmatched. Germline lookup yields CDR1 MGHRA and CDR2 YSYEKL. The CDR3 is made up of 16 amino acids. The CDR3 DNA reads TGCGCCAGCGAGCCGTCAGGACTAGAGAACACCGGGGAGCTGTTTTTT. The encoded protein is CASEPSGLENTGELFF.

CDR3 sequence (DNA): TGTGCCAGCAGTAAAATGGTGAGCAATCAGCCCCAGCATTTT. It translates to CASSKMVSNQPQHF. The chain combines TRBV2 with TRBJ1-5; D not resolved. Trimming cost V 5 bases and J 1 base, with 9 bases left between them. The CDR3 is 14 residues long. CDR1 and CDR2 from the germline V gene are SNHLY and FYNNEI.

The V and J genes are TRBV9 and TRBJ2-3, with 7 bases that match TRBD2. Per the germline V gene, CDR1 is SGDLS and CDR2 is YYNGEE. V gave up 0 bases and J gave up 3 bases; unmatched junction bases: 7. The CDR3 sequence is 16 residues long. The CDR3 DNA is TGTGCCAGCAGCGTAGGGGCTAGCGGAGAGACAGATACGCAGTATTTT. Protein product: CASSVGASGETDTQYF. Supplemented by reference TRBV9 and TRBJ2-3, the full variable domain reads DSGVTQTPKHLITATGQRVTLRCSPRSGDLSVYWYQQSLDQGLQFLIQYYNGEERAKGNILERFSAQQFPDLHSELNLSSLELGDSALYFCASSVGASGETDTQYFGPGTRLTVL.

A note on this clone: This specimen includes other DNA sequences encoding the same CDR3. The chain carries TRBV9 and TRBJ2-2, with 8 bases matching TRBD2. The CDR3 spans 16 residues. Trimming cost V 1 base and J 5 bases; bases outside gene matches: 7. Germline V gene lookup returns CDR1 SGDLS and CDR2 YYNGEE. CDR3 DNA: TGTGCCAGCAGCGTACCCGGGGGGGCTAGGACCGGGGAGCTGTTTTTT. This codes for CASSVPGGARTGELFF.

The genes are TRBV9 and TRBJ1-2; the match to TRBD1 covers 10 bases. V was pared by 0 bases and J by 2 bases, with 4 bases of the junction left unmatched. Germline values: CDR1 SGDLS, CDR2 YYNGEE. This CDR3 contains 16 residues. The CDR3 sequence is CASSVDPTGGNYGYTF. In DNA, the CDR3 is TGTGCCAGCAGCGTAGACCCGACAGGGGGCAACTATGGCTACACCTTC.

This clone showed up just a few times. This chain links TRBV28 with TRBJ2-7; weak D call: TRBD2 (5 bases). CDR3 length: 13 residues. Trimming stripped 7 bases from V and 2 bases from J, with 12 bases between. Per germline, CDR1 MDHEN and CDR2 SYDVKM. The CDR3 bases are TGTGCCAGCACCAGCAGCGGTACCTACGAGCAGTACTTC. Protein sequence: CASTSSGTYEQYF.

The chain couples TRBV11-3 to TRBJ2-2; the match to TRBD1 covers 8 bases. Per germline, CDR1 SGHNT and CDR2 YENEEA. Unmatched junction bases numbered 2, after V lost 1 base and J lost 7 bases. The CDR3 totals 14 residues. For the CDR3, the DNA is TGTGCCAGCAGCTTAGGGACAGGGCTCGGGGAGCTGTTTTTT. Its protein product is CASSLGTGLGELFF.

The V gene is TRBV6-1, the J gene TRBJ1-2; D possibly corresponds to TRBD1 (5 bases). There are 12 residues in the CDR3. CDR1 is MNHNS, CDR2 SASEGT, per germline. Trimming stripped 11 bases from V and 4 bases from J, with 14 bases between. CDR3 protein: CAGWGGAYGYTF. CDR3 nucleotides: TGTGCCGGATGGGGTGGGGCCTATGGCTACACCTTC.

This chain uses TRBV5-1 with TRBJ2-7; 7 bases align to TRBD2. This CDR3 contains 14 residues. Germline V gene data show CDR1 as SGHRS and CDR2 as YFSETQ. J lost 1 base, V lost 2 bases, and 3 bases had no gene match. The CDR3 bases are TGCGCCAGCAGCTTTAGGCGGGAGTCCTACGAGCAGTACTTC. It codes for CASSFRRESYEQYF.